The clone carrying this TCR beta chain showed up just once. As processed by the authors: Reference gene primer amplification gave estimated nucleated cell counts. Measured with immunoSEQ multiplex PCR; TCRdb has only the in-frame clones, and not every one. V and J calls and clone size follow that table, whereas D and trimming were derived from the DNA. The sample lists hundreds of thousands of clones, 85% to 90% seen once, with around 0.97% in the top ten. Seattle enrolled patients during active infection and tracked them longitudinally. Germline V gives CDR1 MRHNA, CDR2 SNTAGT. J gave up 4 bases and V 0 bases, and 4 bases lay outside the gene matches. CDR3 length: 16 residues. This specimen comes from a study of blood T cell repertoires in COVID-19. For the study at large: Italy, Spain and the United States were the sources of the convalescent and acute COVID-19 samples. From T cells, B-cell-depleted T cells, or PBMCs came the material, which was cDNA or gDNA.

This clonotype was sampled from a woman aged 40 to 49 with COVID-19, enrolled during active disease. The chain combines TRBV6-4 with TRBJ2-1; 9 nucleotides align to TRBD2. The sequencing input was peripheral blood. The CDR3 DNA reads as TGTGCCAGCAGTGACTCGATGGCGGGGGGGTACAATGAGCAGTTCTTC. Translating it yields CASSDSMAGGYNEQFF.